A selection of T cell receptor beta chains follows, all from one sample in a study of Graves' ophthalmopathy and Graves' hyperthyroidism. MiXCR, run by TCRdb on the multiplex PCR reads, gives a single entry per CDR3 protein. The data contain about 740,000 distinct CDR3 sequences, 40% of them singletons. The sample consisted of peripheral blood. Receptors were obtained from an adult man with Graves' ophthalmopathy. CDR3s include the opening cysteine and the closing phenylalanine or tryptophan. The D gene is left open where the match is weak. Size tells how often a clone was seen (once, few, many) or the class of an expanded clone, and some rows leave it out.

J,V,D,size,DNA,CDR3
TRBJ1-1,TRBV7-8,TRBD1,.,TGCGCCAGCAGCCAAGAGGGGGCCATGGGCACTGAAGCTTTCTTT,CASSQEGAMGTEAFF
TRBJ2-5,TRBV10-3,TRBD2,few,TGTGCCATCAGCGTCGGGACTAGGTATGGAGAGACCCAGTACTTC,CAISVGTRYGETQYF
TRBJ1-6,TRBV28,TRBD1,.,TGTGCCAGCAGTACCCTGGACAGGGGGTATTCACCCCTCCACTTT,CASSTLDRGYSPLHF
TRBJ1-1,TRBV11-2,.,.,TGTGCCAGCAGTGAACCCAGGGGAGCAACTAATGAAGCTTTCTTT,CASSEPRGATNEAFF
TRBJ2-7,TRBV12-3/TRBV12-4,.,few,TGTGCCAGCAGAGGACCTGGCTCCTACGAGCAGTACTTC,CASRGPGSYEQYF
TRBJ2-5,TRBV25-1,TRBD2,.,TGTGCCAGCAGAATAACTAGCGGGAGGATGCAGACCCAGTACTTC,CASRITSGRMQTQYF
TRBJ1-4,TRBV20-1,.,few,TGCAGTGCTAGAGAGCCAGGGGTGAGTTTTGGGACGAATGAAAAACTGTTTTTT,CSAREPGVSFGTNEKLFF
TRBJ1-6,TRBV12-3/TRBV12-4,TRBD1,.,TGTGCCAGCAGTCCGGACAGGGGAGGTCCCCTCCACTTT,CASSPDRGGPLHF
TRBJ1-2,TRBV10-3,.,.,TGTGCCAGCAGCTGGGGGATAGTTTATGGCTACACCTTC,CASSWGIVYGYTF
TRBJ2-3,TRBV10-3,TRBD1,few,TGTGCCACGGGACAGGGGATTGGTAAAGATACGCAGTATTTT,CATGQGIGKDTQYF
TRBJ1-6,TRBV7-9,TRBD1,many,TGTGCCAGCAGCCCTAGGGGGCGGAATTCACCCCTCCACTTT,CASSPRGRNSPLHF
TRBJ1-1,TRBV2,TRBD1,many,TGTGCCAGCAGTGACGAGTGGGACAGAAGGAACACTGAAGCTTTCTTT,CASSDEWDRRNTEAFF
TRBJ1-5,TRBV15,TRBD1,.,TGTGCCACCAGCAGTACACCGACAGGGGATCAGCCCCAGCATTTT,CATSSTPTGDQPQHF
TRBJ1-1,TRBV5-5,.,.,TGTGCCAGCTCACCCTCGTCTCGGACTGAAGCTTTCTTT,CASSPSSRTEAFF
TRBJ2-7,TRBV3-1,.,few,TGTGCCAGCAGCCAAGCGATTAACTACGAGCAGTACTTC,CASSQAINYEQYF
TRBJ1-1,TRBV20-1,.,many,TGCAGTGCGCGTCCTGGGGCTGAAGCTTTCTTT,CSARPGAEAFF
TRBJ2-5,TRBV2,.,many,TGTGCCAGCAGTGCGCTGAGGAATTTCCAAGAGACCCAGTACTTC,CASSALRNFQETQYF
TRBJ1-1,TRBV6-4,.,few,TGTGCCAGCAGGGCTTGGCAGGACAACACTGAAGCTTTCTTT,CASRAWQDNTEAFF
TRBJ2-5,TRBV13,.,.,TGTGCCAGCAGCAGAGGACCGTCAGAGACCCAGTACTTC,CASSRGPSETQYF
TRBJ1-3,TRBV19,.,once,TGTGCCAGTAGTGGCAGGGACTCTGGAAACACCATATATTTT,CASSGRDSGNTIYF
TRBJ2-5,TRBV7-2,TRBD1,.,TGTGCCAGCAGATGGACAGGGGTCCGCCAGACCCAGTACTTC,CASRWTGVRQTQYF
TRBJ2-2,TRBV7-9,.,once,TGTGCCAGCACCCCCGACTTAGGAGTTCGGCCCGGGGAGCTGTTTTTT,CASTPDLGVRPGELFF
TRBJ2-7,TRBV10-3,TRBD1,few,TGTGCCAGCACCCGATACGGGACAGGGGAGAGCGAGCAGTACTTC,CASTRYGTGESEQYF
TRBJ1-2,TRBV25-1,.,.,TGTGCCAGCTTAGGCGGGGATAACTATGGCTACACCTTC,CASLGGDNYGYTF
TRBJ1-1,TRBV7-9,.,many,TGTGCCAGCAGCCCACCCCGGGGTATGAACACTGAAGCTTTCTTT,CASSPPRGMNTEAFF
TRBJ2-5,TRBV7-9,.,many,TGTGCCAGCAGCTTAATTGTGGAGACCCAGTACTTC,CASSLIVETQYF
TRBJ1-2,TRBV29-1,.,.,TGCAGCGTTGTGGAGGGAGCGGGAGGTCCCTACGGCTACACCTTC,CSVVEGAGGPYGYTF